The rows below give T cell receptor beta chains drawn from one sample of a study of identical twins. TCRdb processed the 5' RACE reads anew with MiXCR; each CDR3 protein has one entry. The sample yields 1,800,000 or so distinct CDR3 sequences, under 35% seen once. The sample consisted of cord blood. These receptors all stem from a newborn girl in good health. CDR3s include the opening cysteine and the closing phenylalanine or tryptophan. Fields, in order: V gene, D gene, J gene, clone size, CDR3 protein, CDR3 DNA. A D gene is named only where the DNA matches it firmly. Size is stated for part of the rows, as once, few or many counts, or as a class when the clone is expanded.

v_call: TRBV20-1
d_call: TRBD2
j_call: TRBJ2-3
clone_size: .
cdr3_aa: CSARPSGRAHTQYF
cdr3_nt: TGCAGTGCTAGGCCCAGCGGGAGGGCCCATACGCAGTATTTT

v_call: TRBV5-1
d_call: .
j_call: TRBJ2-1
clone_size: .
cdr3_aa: CASSLRAGTSGNEQFF
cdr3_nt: TGCGCCAGCAGCTTGCGGGCCGGGACCTCTGGGAATGAGCAGTTCTTC

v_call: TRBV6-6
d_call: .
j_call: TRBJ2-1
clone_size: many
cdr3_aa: CASSSTDYYNEQFF
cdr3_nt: TGTGCCAGCAGTTCTACGGACTACTACAATGAGCAGTTCTTC

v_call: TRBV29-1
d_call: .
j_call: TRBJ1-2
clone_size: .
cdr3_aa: CSVEGRRYGGSHYGYTF
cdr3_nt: TGCAGCGTTGAAGGCAGACGTTATGGGGGCAGCCACTATGGCTACACCTTC

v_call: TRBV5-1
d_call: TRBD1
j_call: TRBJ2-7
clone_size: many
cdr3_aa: CASSLGQGYNEQYF
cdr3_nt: TGTGCCAGCAGCTTGGGACAGGGCTACAATGAGCAGTACTTC

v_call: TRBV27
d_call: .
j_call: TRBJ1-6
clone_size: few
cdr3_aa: CASSPDRVDTQDNSPLHF
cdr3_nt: TGTGCCAGCAGTCCAGACAGAGTAGACACCCAGGATAATTCACCCCTCCACTTT

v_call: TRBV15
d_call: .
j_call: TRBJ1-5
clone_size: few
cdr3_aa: CATSRVGTGNQPQHF
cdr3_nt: TGTGCCACCAGCAGAGTAGGGACGGGCAATCAGCCCCAGCATTTT

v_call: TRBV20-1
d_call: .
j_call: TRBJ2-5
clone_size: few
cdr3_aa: CSARVTETQYF
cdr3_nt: TGCAGTGCTAGAGTTACCGAGACCCAGTACTTC

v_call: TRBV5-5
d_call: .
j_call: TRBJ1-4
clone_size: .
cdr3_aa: CASSLLPSEKLFF
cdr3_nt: TGTGCCAGCAGCTTACTACCAAGCGAAAAACTGTTTTTT

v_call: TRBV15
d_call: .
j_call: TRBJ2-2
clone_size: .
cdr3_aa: CATSRARTMTGELFF
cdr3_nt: TGTGCCACCAGCAGAGCCCGGACTATGACCGGGGAGCTGTTTTTT

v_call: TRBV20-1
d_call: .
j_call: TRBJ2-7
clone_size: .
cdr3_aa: CSAWGVGLPSSYNEQYF
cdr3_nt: TGCAGTGCTTGGGGGGTGGGACTCCCGAGCTCCTACAATGAGCAGTACTTC

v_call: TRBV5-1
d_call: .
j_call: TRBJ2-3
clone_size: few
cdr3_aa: CASDLGAGTDTQYF
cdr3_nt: TGCGCCAGCGACCTGGGGGCTGGCACAGATACGCAGTATTTT

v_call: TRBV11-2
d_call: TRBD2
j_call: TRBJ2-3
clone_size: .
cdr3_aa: CASRSGGHTDTQYF
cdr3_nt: TGTGCCAGCAGGAGCGGGGGGCACACAGATACGCAGTATTTT

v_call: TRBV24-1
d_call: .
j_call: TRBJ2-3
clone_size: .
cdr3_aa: CATSGQGPAPTDTQYF
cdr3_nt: TGTGCCACCAGTGGGCAGGGGCCGGCCCCCACAGATACGCAGTATTTT

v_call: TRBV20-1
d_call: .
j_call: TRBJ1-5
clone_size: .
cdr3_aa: CSASSPIGVKWAQHF
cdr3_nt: TGCAGTGCTAGCTCACCGATCGGGGTTAAATGGGCCCAGCATTTT

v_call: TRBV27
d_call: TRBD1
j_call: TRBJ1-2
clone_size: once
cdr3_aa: CASRQPGQGNYGYTF
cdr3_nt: TGTGCCAGCAGACAACCGGGACAGGGTAACTATGGCTACACCTTC

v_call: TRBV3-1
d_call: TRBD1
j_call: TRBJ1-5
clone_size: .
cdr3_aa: CASSHTGENQPQHF
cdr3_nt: TGTGCCAGCAGCCACACAGGGGAAAATCAGCCCCAGCATTTT

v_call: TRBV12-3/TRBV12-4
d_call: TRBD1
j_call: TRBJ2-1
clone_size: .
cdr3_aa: CASSLRDRGLDEQFF
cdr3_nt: TGTGCCAGCAGTTTGAGGGACAGGGGGCTCGATGAGCAGTTCTTC

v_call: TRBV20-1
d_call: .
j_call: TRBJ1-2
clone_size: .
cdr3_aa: CSARVSEGVNYGYTF
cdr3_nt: TGCAGTGCTAGAGTTTCCGAGGGGGTGAACTATGGCTACACCTTC

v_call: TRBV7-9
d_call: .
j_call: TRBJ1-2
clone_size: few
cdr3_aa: CASSLDIWANYGYTF
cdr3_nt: TGTGCCAGCAGCTTAGATATCTGGGCTAACTATGGCTACACCTTC

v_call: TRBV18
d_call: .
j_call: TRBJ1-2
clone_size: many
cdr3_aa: CASSPGRDYGYTF
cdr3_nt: TGTGCCAGCTCACCGGGCAGGGACTATGGCTACACCTTC

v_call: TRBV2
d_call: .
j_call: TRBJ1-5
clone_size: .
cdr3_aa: CASSAGEDQPQHF
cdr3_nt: TGTGCCAGCAGTGCAGGGGAAGATCAGCCCCAGCATTTT

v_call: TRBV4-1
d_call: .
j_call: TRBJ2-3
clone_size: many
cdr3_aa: CASSQEPTDTQYF
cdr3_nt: TGCGCCAGCAGCCAAGAGCCCACAGATACGCAGTATTTT

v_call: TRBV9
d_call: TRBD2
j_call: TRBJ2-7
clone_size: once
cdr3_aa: CASSAGGSPYNEQYF
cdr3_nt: TGTGCCAGCAGCGCCGGCGGGAGCCCCTACAATGAGCAGTACTTC

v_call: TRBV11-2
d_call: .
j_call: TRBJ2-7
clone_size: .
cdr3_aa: CASSLVRLSSYNEQYF
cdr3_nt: TGTGCCAGCAGCTTAGTCCGTTTGAGCTCCTACAATGAGCAGTACTTC

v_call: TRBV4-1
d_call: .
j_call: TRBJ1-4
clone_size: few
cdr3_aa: CASSQVGRTANEKLFF
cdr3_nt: TGCGCCAGCAGCCAAGTTGGGAGGACAGCTAATGAAAAACTGTTTTTT

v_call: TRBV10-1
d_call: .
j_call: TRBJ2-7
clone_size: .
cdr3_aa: CASSESAASCEQYF
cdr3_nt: TGCGCCAGCAGTGAGTCGGCAGCCTCCTGCGAGCAGTACTTC

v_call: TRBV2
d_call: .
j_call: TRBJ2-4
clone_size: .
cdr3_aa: CASSWQYNEQYF
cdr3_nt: TGTGCCAGCAGTTGGCAGTACAATGAGCAGTACTTC